Each of the 22 T cell receptor beta chains below was sequenced from the same sample in a study of T cells in localized non-small cell lung cancer. TCRdb's table, derived via immunoSEQ multiplex PCR, lists solely in-frame clones and lacks some. The sample has some 72,000 clones; 80% to 90% are singletons. Material: peripheral blood, obtained before any cancer treatment. The source of these receptors is a man aged 35-69 years with stage I lung adenocarcinoma.

The rearrangement links TRBV6-6 to TRBJ2-2, with D perhaps assigned TRBD1 or TRBD2 (6 bases each). The V gene's germline CDR1 is MNHNY and CDR2 SVGAGI (reference sequence). Deletions cut 6 bases from V and 5 bases from J, with 13 bases between. The CDR3 is 14 residues long. The CDR3 reads CASSGGLGTGELFF. CDR3 bases: TGTGCCAGCAGCGGGGGCCTCGGAACCGGGGAGCTGTTTTTT.

This chain links TRBV11-2 with TRBJ1-1; D not resolved. The CDR3 extends over 14 amino acids. V gave up 5 bases and J gave up 3 bases, with 13 bases separating them. The germline CDR1 and CDR2 sequences are SGHAT and FQNNGV. CDR3 sequence reads: CASSQEVVYTEAFF. In DNA form, the CDR3 reads TGTGCCAGCAGCCAAGAAGTAGTCTACACTGAAGCTTTCTTT. Based on the CDR3 plus reference TRBV11-2 and TRBJ1-1, the full variable domain is EAGVAQSPRYKIIEKRQSVAFWCNPISGHATLYWYQQILGQGPKLLIQFQNNGVVDDSQLPKDRFSAERLKGVDSTLKIQPAKLEDSAVYLCASSQEVVYTEAFFGQGTRLTVV.

This clone was observed a single time. This sequence joins TRBV5-1 and TRBJ1-4, with a weak D call TRBD1 (5 bases). The germline V and J ends were trimmed by 2 bases and 5 bases, with 10 bases remaining between them. Germline V gives CDR1 SGHRS, CDR2 YFSETQ. This CDR3 spans 14 amino acids. The CDR3 spells CASSLRGGNEKLFF. As DNA, the CDR3 is TGCGCCAGCAGCTTAAGGGGTGGAAATGAAAAACTGTTTTTT.

The chain joins TRBV4-1 to TRBJ2-3; 10 nucleotides match TRBD2. V dropped 0 bases and J dropped 5; count of bases not matched to a gene: 8. Germline V gene sequence: CDR1 MGHRA, CDR2 YSYEKL. The length of the CDR3 is 17 residues. Here the CDR3 reads CASSQEKLAGSGDTQYF. The CDR3 DNA is TGCGCCAGCAGCCAAGAAAAACTAGCGGGGTCAGGAGATACGCAGTATTTT.

J is TRBJ2-2 and V is TRBV18, with D perhaps matching TRBD1 (6 bases). V shed 4 bases and J shed 6 bases, with 12 bases lying between them. The CDR3 totals 14 residues. Germline assignment: CDR1 KGHSH and CDR2 LQKENI. CDR3 nucleotides: TGTGCCAGCTCACTATACAGGGACCCCGGGGAGCTGTTTTTT. Its protein is CASSLYRDPGELFF.

This clone was observed a few times. CDR3 DNA sequence: TGTGCCATCAGTGATGACAGGGGGCAAGCTGAAGCTTTCTTT. Its protein is CAISDDRGQAEAFF. The J gene is TRBJ1-1, the V gene TRBV10-3; 10 bases line up with TRBD1. V gave up 3 bases and J gave up 6 bases; unmatched junction bases: 4. CDR3 length: 14 amino acids. The V gene's germline CDR1 is ENHRY and CDR2 SYGVKD.

J is TRBJ1-1 and V is TRBV30; TRBD1 might be the D (6 bases). CDR3 size: 11 residues. Trimming took off 5 bases at V and 8 bases at J, with 12 bases between the two ends. Germline assignment: CDR1 GTSNPN and CDR2 SVGIG (reference sequence). CDR3 DNA: TGTGCCTGGCAGGGGCAGGGCGAAGCTTTCTTT. Protein sequence: CAWQGQGEAFF.

The chain uses TRBV7-8 and TRBJ2-1; no clear D gene. CDR1 is SGHVS and CDR2 is FQNEAQ in the germline V gene. The CDR3 length is 13 residues. V lost 1 base to trimming and J lost 5 bases, with 6 bases between them. CDR3 amino acids: CASSLDRNNEQFF. The CDR3, as DNA: TGTGCCAGCAGCTTAGACAGAAACAATGAGCAGTTCTTC. The entire variable domain, with the rest obtained from reference TRBV7-8 and TRBJ2-1, is as follows: GAGVSQSPRYKVAKRGQDVALRCDPISGHVSLFWYQQALGQGPEFLTYFQNEAQLDKSGLPSDRFFAERPEGSVSTLKIQRTQQEDSAVYLCASSLDRNNEQFFGPGTRLTVL.

The J gene is TRBJ1-5, the V gene TRBV18; D not certain. This CDR3 is built from 13 residues. The V gene lost 6 bases and the J gene lost 10 bases, with 16 bases spanning the gap. Germline loops: CDR1 KGHSH, CDR2 LQKENI. This CDR3 is CASSTTLQSPQHF. The CDR3 DNA reads TGTGCCAGCTCTACCACTCTACAAAGTCCCCAGCATTTT.

V is TRBV5-4 and J is TRBJ2-5; TRBD1 aligns across 9 bases. The CDR3 loop spans 16 amino acids. In germline, CDR1 is SGHNT, CDR2 YYREEE (reference sequence). V was pared by 0 bases and J by 4 bases, with 7 bases of the junction left unmatched. As DNA, the CDR3 is TGTGCCAGCAGCTTGGGTTCGGGACAGGGCCGAGAGACCCAGTACTTC. The encoded protein is CASSLGSGQGRETQYF.

The chain links TRBV27 to TRBJ2-4; D gene unclear. Germline V gives CDR1 MNHEY, CDR2 SMNVEV (reference sequence). V dropped 8 bases and J dropped 0 bases, with 14 bases sitting between them. This CDR3 is 15 amino acids long. The CDR3 DNA reads as TGTGCCAGCGGGCGGTCGGTCCTAGCCAAAAACATTCAGTACTTC. It yields the protein CASGRSVLAKNIQYF.

This rearrangement joins TRBV18 to TRBJ2-7; D not certain. This CDR3 region has 15 residues. Trimming shortened V by 3 bases and J by 0 bases, and 12 bases separated the two germline ends. Germline CDR1 KGHSH, CDR2 LQKENI. CDR3 amino acids: CASSPNSGASYEQYF. The CDR3 DNA reads as TGTGCCAGCTCACCGAACTCGGGTGCCTCCTACGAGCAGTACTTC. Full variable domain (remainder filled in from reference TRBV18 and TRBJ2-7): NAGVMQNPRHLVRRRGQEARLRCSPMKGHSHVYWYRQLPEEGLKFMVYLQKENIIDESGMPKERFSAEFPKEGPSILRIQQVVRGDSAAYFCASSPNSGASYEQYFGPGTRLTVT.

This clone was seen only once. An end of the junction differs from the germline gene, which may be a read error. The genes are TRBV7-7 and TRBJ2-1, with 8 bases aligning to TRBD2. CDR1 SSHAT and CDR2 FNYEAQ come from the germline V gene (reference sequence). The CDR3 is 12 amino acids. In DNA, the CDR3 is TGTGCTAGCAGCTCGGGACTAGGGGCTCAGTTCTTC. This encodes CASSSGLGAQFF.

This chain connects TRBV19 to TRBJ2-6, with D possibly matching TRBD1 (5 bases). Per the germline V gene, CDR1 is LNHDA and CDR2 is SQIVND (reference sequence). Trimming removed 3 bases at V and 0 bases at J, with 6 bases between. This CDR3 is built from 15 residues. In DNA, the CDR3 is TGTGCCAGTAGTATCGACAGCTCTGGGGCCAACGTCCTGACTTTC. Its protein product is CASSIDSSGANVLTF. The full variable domain, its missing parts supplied by reference TRBV19 and TRBJ2-6, is DGGITQSPKYLFRKEGQNVTLSCEQNLNHDAMYWYRQDPGQGLRLIYYSQIVNDFQKGDIAEGYSVSREKKESFPLTVTSAQKNPTAFYLCASSIDSSGANVLTFGAGSRLTVL.

CDR3 region: CASSDRFLNTEAFF. Written as DNA, the CDR3 is TGCGCCAGCAGCGACCGGTTCTTGAACACTGAAGCTTTCTTT. The chain is built from TRBV5-1 and TRBJ1-1; D remains unclear. Germline V gene lookup returns CDR1 SGHRS and CDR2 YFSETQ. The CDR3 spans 14 residues. Between the trimmed V and J ends, which lost 4 bases and 0 bases, there was a span of 10 bases. The variable domain in full, completed from reference TRBV5-1 and TRBJ1-1, reads KAGVTQTPRYLIKTRGQQVTLSCSPISGHRSVSWYQQTPGQGLQFLFEYFSETQRNKGNFPGRFSGRQFSNSRSEMNVSTLELGDSALYLCASSDRFLNTEAFFGQGTRLTVV.

The chain uses TRBV30 and TRBJ2-1; 9 nucleotides align to TRBD2. The CDR3 has 14 residues. Germline V gene data show CDR1 as GTSNPN and CDR2 as SVGIG (reference sequence). The V gene end was trimmed by 0 bases and the J gene end by 6 bases; junction bases not matched to a gene: 3. CDR3 amino acids: CAWSVRSGGNEQFF. The CDR3 region has the DNA TGTGCCTGGAGTGTACGTAGCGGGGGCAATGAGCAGTTCTTC. The variable domain in full, completed from reference TRBV30 and TRBJ2-1, reads SQTIHQWPATLVQPVGSPLSLECTVEGTSNPNLYWYRQAAGRGLQLLFYSVGIGQISSEVPQNLSASRPQDRQFILSSKKLLLSDSGFYLCAWSVRSGGNEQFFGPGTRLTVL.

The genes are TRBV27 and TRBJ2-2, with no clear D. The V gene lost 5 bases and the J gene lost 3 bases, with 4 bases spanning the gap. This CDR3 is built from 12 residues. Germline V gives CDR1 MNHEY, CDR2 SMNVEV (reference sequence). CDR3 in amino acids: CASSPYTGELFF. CDR3 bases: TGTGCCAGCAGTCCATACACCGGGGAGCTGTTTTTT.

The gene calls are TRBV28 and TRBJ1-1; no clear D. The CDR3 sequence is 16 residues long. V was trimmed by 1 base and J by 4 bases, leaving 16 bases between them. The germline CDR1 and CDR2 sequences are MDHEN and SYDVKM. The CDR3 bases are TGTGCCAGCAGTTTATCTCGGGGTATCGGTCTCACTGAAGCTTTCTTT. This gives the protein CASSLSRGIGLTEAFF.

V usage is TRBV5-6 and J usage is TRBJ2-5, with 7 bases lining up with TRBD1. V shed 5 bases and J 4 bases; nucleotides not matched to a gene: 11. There are 15 residues in the CDR3. CDR1 is SGHDT, CDR2 YYEEEE, per germline. The CDR3 DNA reads as TGTGCCAGCAGTTTCTTACAGGGGAGTGCAGAGACCCAGTACTTC. Its protein product is CASSFLQGSAETQYF. Full variable domain (rest looked up from reference TRBV5-6 and TRBJ2-5): DAGVTQSPTHLIKTRGQQVTLRCSPKSGHDTVSWYQQALGQGPQFIFQYYEEEERQRGNFPDRFSGHQFPNYSSELNVNALLLGDSALYLCASSFLQGSAETQYFGPGTRLLVL.

The table lists this clone with a few counts. The CDR3 reads CASSHGDWGNTEAFF. CDR3 in DNA: TGTGCCAGCAGCCATGGAGATTGGGGGAACACTGAAGCTTTCTTT. The chain combines TRBV14 with TRBJ1-1; D is undetermined. The V gene's germline CDR1 is SGHDN and CDR2 FVKESK. This CDR3 is built from 15 residues. Deletions cut 3 bases from V and 1 base from J, with 12 bases between.

The genes are TRBV11-2 and TRBJ1-3; weak D call: TRBD1 (6 bases). Deletions cut 5 bases from V and 0 bases from J, with 11 bases between. CDR1 is SGHAT, CDR2 FQNNGV, per germline. The CDR3 is 15 amino acids. The CDR3 region has the DNA TGTGCCAGCAGCCCTGACAGGTTCTCTGGAAACACCATATATTTT. Amino acid sequence: CASSPDRFSGNTIYF.

The genes are TRBV18 and TRBJ1-3; no clear D. Germline CDR1 is KGHSH and CDR2 is LQKENI. The CDR3 runs to 16 residues. V shed 6 bases and J shed 0 bases, with 15 bases lying between them. The CDR3 sequence is CASSPTTEFSGNTIYF. The CDR3 DNA reads TGTGCCAGCTCGCCAACTACAGAGTTCTCTGGAAACACCATATATTTT. Full variable domain (outside the CDR3, taken from reference TRBV18 and TRBJ1-3): NAGVMQNPRHLVRRRGQEARLRCSPMKGHSHVYWYRQLPEEGLKFMVYLQKENIIDESGMPKERFSAEFPKEGPSILRIQQVVRGDSAAYFCASSPTTEFSGNTIYFGEGSWLTVV.